Below are 18 T cell receptor beta chains sequenced from a single sample in a study of shared clonotypes between healthy human individuals. The method was immunoSEQ multiplex PCR; TCRdb's version includes in-frame clones alone and lacks a portion of them. The table lists some 2 million clones, 95% of them singletons. Sample: naive CD4+ T cells sorted from blood. The subset was: CD45RA+ positively selected. Every receptor here comes from a man younger than 35 in good health.

The rearrangement links TRBV19 to TRBJ1-2; D not certain. There are 13 residues in the CDR3. Trimming took off 7 bases at V and 9 bases at J, with 18 bases between the two ends. Germline CDR1 reads LNHDA; CDR2 reads SQIVND (reference sequence). CDR3 nucleotides: TGTGCCAGTACGTTAGGTCGCGGAGAGAGCTACACCTTC. Protein product: CASTLGRGESYTF.

This clone has only one observation. V usage is TRBV10-1 and J usage is TRBJ2-3; D call uncertain. Trimming removed 5 bases from V and 6 bases from J, with 15 bases in between. Germline V gives CDR1 WNHNN, CDR2 SYGVQD (reference sequence). This CDR3 region has 14 residues. In nucleotides, the CDR3 is TGCGCCAGCAGTCCCCCGGGTGCGGTGGATACGCAGTATTTT. Translation: CASSPPGAVDTQYF.

The gene calls are TRBV29-1 and TRBJ1-6; D call uncertain. Germline values: CDR1 SQVTM, CDR2 ANQGSEA. The CDR3 has 12 residues. CDR3 in amino acids: CRREVTNSPLHF. The CDR3 coding sequence is TGCAGGCGGGAGGTTACAAATTCACCCCTCCACTTT.

On this clone itself: This sample includes further DNA sequences coding for the same CDR3. This chain connects TRBV19 to TRBJ2-5; possibly TRBD2 for D (6 bases). This CDR3 region has 12 residues. Trimming removed 8 bases from V and 3 bases from J, with 10 bases in between. Germline loops: CDR1 LNHDA, CDR2 SQIVND (reference sequence). CDR3 loop: CASSAGKETQYF. The CDR3 nucleotides are TGTGCCAGTTCGGCGGGGAAAGAGACCCAGTACTTC.

The chain recombines TRBV5-1 with TRBJ1-1, with TRBD1 matching 8 bases. The V segment lost 4 bases and the J segment 5 bases; nucleotides outside the gene matches: 10. Germline V gene lookup returns CDR1 SGHRS and CDR2 YFSETQ. The CDR3 runs 15 residues. CDR3 coding DNA: TGCGCCAGCAGCCTAGCCACAGGGGGGTCTACTGAAGCTTTCTTT. It codes for CASSLATGGSTEAFF.

V and J are TRBV4-1 and TRBJ1-4; D possibly corresponds to TRBD1 (5 bases). The V gene's germline CDR1 is MGHRA and CDR2 YSYEKL. CDR3 size: 16 residues. The germline V and J ends were trimmed by 4 bases and 0 bases, with 12 bases remaining between them. The CDR3, as DNA: TGCGCCAGCAGCCCCGAGGCGACAGCAACTAATGAAAAACTGTTTTTT. Encoded protein: CASSPEATATNEKLFF.

This clone was observed once. The V gene is TRBV28, the J gene TRBJ1-4, with TRBD1 matching 9 bases. Germline values: CDR1 MDHEN, CDR2 SYDVKM. After removal of 5 bases from V and 8 bases from J, the junction contained 3 bases not matched to a gene. This CDR3 comprises 13 residues. The CDR3 reads CASSTGGAEKLFF. The DNA for the CDR3 is TGTGCCAGCAGTACAGGGGGCGCGGAAAAACTGTTTTTT.

The V and J genes are TRBV30 and TRBJ2-4; D might be TRBD2 (5 bases). Per germline, CDR1 GTSNPN and CDR2 SVGIG (reference sequence). V was pared by 3 bases and J by 6 bases, with 12 bases between. This CDR3 comprises 13 residues. CDR3 nucleotides: TGTGCCTGGAGAACGCACGCGGGAAACATTCAGTACTTC. This encodes CAWRTHAGNIQYF.

This clone was seen just once. At the DNA level, this CDR3 is encoded by other sequences in the same sample as well. V and J are TRBV5-1 and TRBJ2-5; D unresolved. This CDR3 is 14 amino acids long. Trimming took 0 bases from V and 1 from J, leaving 7 bases between them. From germline, CDR1 is SGHRS and CDR2 YFSETQ. CDR3 DNA: TGCGCCAGCAGCTTGGCGGCAGTCCAAGAGACCCAGTACTTC. Translation gives CASSLAAVQETQYF.

This rearrangement joins TRBV28 to TRBJ1-1; D is undetermined. The V end lost 5 bases, the J end lost 2 bases, and 18 bases lay between the germline ends. The V gene's germline CDR1 is MDHEN and CDR2 SYDVKM. The CDR3 totals 16 residues. The CDR3 region has the DNA TGTGCCAGCAGTCCAACCTCCCGGGGTCCCAACACTGAAGCTTTCTTT. Its translation is CASSPTSRGPNTEAFF.

The chain has TRBV28 and TRBJ1-5, with D possibly TRBD1 on 5 matching bases. The germline gives CDR1 MDHEN, CDR2 SYDVKM. This CDR3 is built from 15 residues. V gave up 6 bases and J gave up 3 bases, with 15 bases separating them. CDR3 amino acids: CASRSRDRSNQPQHF. The CDR3 bases are TGTGCCAGCAGGTCCCGGGACCGATCCAATCAGCCCCAGCATTTT.

The chain links TRBV9 to TRBJ2-1; 12 bases align to TRBD2. V was clipped by 4 bases and J by 8 bases; unmatched bases: 7. CDR3 length equals 15 residues. From germline, CDR1 is SGDLS and CDR2 YYNGEE. The CDR3 bases are TGTGCCAGCAGCCTTCTAGCGGGAGGGCCCCATGAGCAGTTCTTC. It yields the protein CASSLLAGGPHEQFF.

The genes are TRBV5-1 and TRBJ2-6; D call uncertain. Deletions cut 5 bases from V and 0 bases from J, with 15 bases between. The V gene's germline CDR1 is SGHRS and CDR2 YFSETQ. The CDR3 runs 17 residues. The CDR3 coding sequence is TGCGCCAGCAGGATTTCTTCTCATTACTCTGGGGCCAACGTCCTGACTTTC. Amino acids: CASRISSHYSGANVLTF.

DNA for the CDR3: TGTGCCAGCAGCTTATCCCAGGGCTTCACTGAAGCTTTCTTT. Encoded protein: CASSLSQGFTEAFF. The chain recombines TRBV7-9 with TRBJ1-1, with D maybe TRBD1 (5 bases). There are 14 residues in the CDR3. Trimming left V 2 bases short and J 4 bases short, with 11 bases between. CDR1 is SEHNR, CDR2 FQNEAQ, per germline (reference sequence).

A note on this clone: The sample carries other DNA sequences with the same CDR3. The genes are TRBV6-5 and TRBJ1-3; D gene ambiguous. This CDR3 contains 14 residues. Germline lookup yields CDR1 MNHEY and CDR2 SVGAGI. Trimming stripped 0 bases from V and 0 bases from J, with 3 bases between. The DNA for the CDR3 is TGTGCCAGCAGTTACTCGGTCTCTGGAAACACCATATATTTT. This codes for CASSYSVSGNTIYF.

V is TRBV12-5 and J is TRBJ2-7; D perhaps matches TRBD2 (5 bases). Trimming pared 6 bases from V and 2 bases from J, leaving 17 bases between. Germline assignment: CDR1 LGHNT and CDR2 FRNRAP. The length of the CDR3 is 15 residues. CDR3 loop: CASGLGMKGTYEQYF. CDR3 nucleotides: TGTGCTAGTGGGCTCGGGATGAAGGGTACCTACGAGCAGTACTTC.

This chain links TRBV18 with TRBJ1-4, with 9 bases lining up with TRBD1. The J segment lost 0 bases and the V segment lost 5 bases, leaving 7 bases of the junction unmatched. Germline assignment: CDR1 KGHSH and CDR2 LQKENI. CDR3 size: 17 residues. CDR3: CASSTEQGAATNEKLFF. The CDR3, as DNA: TGTGCCAGCTCAACGGAACAGGGGGCTGCAACTAATGAAAAACTGTTTTTT. Looking up the rest from reference TRBV18 and TRBJ1-4 gives the full variable domain: NAGVMQNPRHLVRRRGQEARLRCSPMKGHSHVYWYRQLPEEGLKFMVYLQKENIIDESGMPKERFSAEFPKEGPSILRIQQVVRGDSAAYFCASSTEQGAATNEKLFFGSGTQLSVL.

To note about this clone: Different DNA sequences within this sample yield the same CDR3. This rearrangement joins TRBV5-1 to TRBJ2-5; D remains ambiguous. The germline V and J ends were trimmed by 0 bases and 3 bases, with 6 bases remaining between them. Germline V gene sequence: CDR1 SGHRS, CDR2 YFSETQ. CDR3 length equals 13 residues. CDR3 protein: CASSLGLEETQYF. In DNA form, the CDR3 reads TGCGCCAGCAGCTTGGGGCTAGAAGAGACCCAGTACTTC.